The 5 T cell receptor beta chains given below trace back to one sample, sequenced in a study of T cells after yellow fever vaccination. TCRdb processed the 5' RACE reads anew with MiXCR; each CDR3 protein has one entry. The repertoire has some 340,000 distinct CDR3 sequences, 4.1% of them found once; the top ten carry roughly 24%. Sequenced here: PBMCs, sampled 5 days after the yellow fever booster vaccination. These receptors came from a young man who received the YFV17D yellow fever vaccine.

This chain uses TRBV18 with TRBJ1-1, with a weak D call TRBD1 (6 bases). V was trimmed by 3 bases and J by 11 bases, leaving 19 bases between them. Looked up from germline, CDR1 is KGHSH and CDR2 is LQKENI. CDR3 length: 14 amino acids. The CDR3 DNA reads TGTGCCAGCTCACCCCCTGGGGGGGCCTTGGGTGCTTTCTTT. It specifies CASSPPGGALGAFF.

The rearrangement joins TRBV30 to TRBJ1-2, with D perhaps TRBD1 (6 bases). The CDR3 runs to 12 residues. V was clipped by 5 bases and J by 14 bases, with 21 bases between them. Germline lookup yields CDR1 GTSNPN and CDR2 SVGIG (reference sequence). CDR3: CAWASGGLRRTF. The CDR3 DNA sequence: TGTGCCTGGGCTTCGGGGGGCCTGCGTAGGACCTTC.

This chain joins TRBV11-2 and TRBJ2-1; TRBD1 matches 7 bases. This CDR3 is built from 16 residues. Germline V gene sequence: CDR1 SGHAT, CDR2 FQNNGV. Germline trimming cut 1 base from V and 2 bases from J; bases unmatched to any gene: 5. As DNA, the CDR3 is TGTGCCAGCAGCTTAGGACAGGGTTCAACCTACAATGAGCAGTTCTTC. This codes for CASSLGQGSTYNEQFF.

This clonotype was counted ten times or more. The V call is TRBV7-2, the J call TRBJ2-3; weak D call: TRBD2 (6 bases). Germline V lookup: CDR1 SGHTA, CDR2 FQGNSA. The CDR3 length is 18 residues. The ends were cut back, 0 bases at V and 2 bases at J, with 18 bases in the middle. CDR3 coding DNA: TGTGCCAGCAGCTTAGCCCGAGGGCTAGCGCCTTTCACAGATACGCAGTATTTT. It translates to CASSLARGLAPFTDTQYF.

This clonotype was counted at least ten times. The chain employs TRBV3-1 and TRBJ2-7, with TRBD2 matching over 10 bases. Losses at the gene ends were 6 bases for V and 1 base for J; bases not matched to a gene: 3. The CDR3 spans 14 residues. In germline, CDR1 is LGHDT, CDR2 YNNKEL (reference sequence). The CDR3 DNA reads as TGTGCCAGCAGTTGGACTAGCGGTTCCTACGAGCAGTACTTC. Translation: CASSWTSGSYEQYF.